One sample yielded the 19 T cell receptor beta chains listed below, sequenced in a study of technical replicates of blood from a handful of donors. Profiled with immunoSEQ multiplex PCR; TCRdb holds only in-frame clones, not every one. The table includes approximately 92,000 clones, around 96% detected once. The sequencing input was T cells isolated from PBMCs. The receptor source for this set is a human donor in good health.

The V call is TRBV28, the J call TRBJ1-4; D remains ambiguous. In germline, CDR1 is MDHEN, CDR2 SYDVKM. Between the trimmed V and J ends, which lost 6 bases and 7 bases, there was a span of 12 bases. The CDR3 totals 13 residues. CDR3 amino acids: CASSLRGLEKLFF. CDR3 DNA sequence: TGTGCCAGCAGCCTTAGAGGTCTTGAAAAACTGTTTTTT.

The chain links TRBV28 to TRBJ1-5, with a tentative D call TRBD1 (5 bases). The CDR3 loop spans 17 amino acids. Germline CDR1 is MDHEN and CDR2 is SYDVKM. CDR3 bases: TGTGCGTCGGATCTTCGTCAGGGTGGAACCAACAATCAGCCCCAGCATTTT. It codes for CASDLRQGGTNNQPQHF.

CDR3 in amino acids: CAISRDSHYNEQFF. The CDR3, as DNA: TGTGCCATTTCCCGGGACTCACATTACAATGAGCAGTTCTTC. The chain has TRBV19 and TRBJ2-1; D may be TRBD2 (6 bases). The CDR3 length is 14 residues. The ends were cut back, 10 bases at V and 4 bases at J, with 17 bases in the middle. Germline CDR1 and CDR2: LNHDA and SQIVND (reference sequence).

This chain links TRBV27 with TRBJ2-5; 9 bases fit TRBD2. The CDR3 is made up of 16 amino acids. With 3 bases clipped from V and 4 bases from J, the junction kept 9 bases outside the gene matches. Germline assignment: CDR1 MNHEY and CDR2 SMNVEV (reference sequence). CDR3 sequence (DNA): TGTGCCAGCAGTTTCACCGCTAGCGGGATTATAGAGACCCAGTACTTC. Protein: CASSFTASGIIETQYF.

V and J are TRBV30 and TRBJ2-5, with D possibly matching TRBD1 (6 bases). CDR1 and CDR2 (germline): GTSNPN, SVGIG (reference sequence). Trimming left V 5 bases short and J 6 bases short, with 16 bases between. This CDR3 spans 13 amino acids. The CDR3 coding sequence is TGTGCCTGGGACTCCGGACAGAGGAAGACCCAGTACTTC. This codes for CAWDSGQRKTQYF.

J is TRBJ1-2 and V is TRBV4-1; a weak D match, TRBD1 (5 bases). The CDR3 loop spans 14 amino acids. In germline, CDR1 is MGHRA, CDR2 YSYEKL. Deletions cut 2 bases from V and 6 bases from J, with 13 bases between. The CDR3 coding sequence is TGCGCCAGCAGCCAATTAGACAGCGAGCATGGCTACACCTTC. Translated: CASSQLDSEHGYTF.

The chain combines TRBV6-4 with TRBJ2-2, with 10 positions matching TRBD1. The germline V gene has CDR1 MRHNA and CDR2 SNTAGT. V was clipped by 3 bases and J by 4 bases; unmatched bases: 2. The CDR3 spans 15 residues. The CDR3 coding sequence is TGTGCCAGCAGTGAGACAGGGGGCGGCACCGGGGAGCTGTTTTTT. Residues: CASSETGGGTGELFF.

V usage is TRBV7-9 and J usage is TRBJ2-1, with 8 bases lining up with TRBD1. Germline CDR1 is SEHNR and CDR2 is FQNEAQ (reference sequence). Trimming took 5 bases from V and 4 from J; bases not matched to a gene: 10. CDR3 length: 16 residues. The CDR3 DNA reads TGTGCCAGCAGCCCCCAGACCGGGACAGGTTACAATGAGCAGTTCTTC. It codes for CASSPQTGTGYNEQFF.

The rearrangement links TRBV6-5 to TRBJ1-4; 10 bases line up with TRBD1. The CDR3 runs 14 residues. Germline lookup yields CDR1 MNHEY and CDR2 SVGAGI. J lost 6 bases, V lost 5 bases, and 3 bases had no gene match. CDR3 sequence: CASSLDRGHEKLFF. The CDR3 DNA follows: TGTGCCAGCAGTCTTGACAGGGGGCATGAAAAACTGTTTTTT.

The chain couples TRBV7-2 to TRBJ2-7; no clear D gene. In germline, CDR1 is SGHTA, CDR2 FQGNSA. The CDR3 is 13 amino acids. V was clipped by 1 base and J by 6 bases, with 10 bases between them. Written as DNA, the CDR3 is TGTGCCAGCAGCTTAGAAATCTTTTCCGAGCAGTACTTC. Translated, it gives CASSLEIFSEQYF.

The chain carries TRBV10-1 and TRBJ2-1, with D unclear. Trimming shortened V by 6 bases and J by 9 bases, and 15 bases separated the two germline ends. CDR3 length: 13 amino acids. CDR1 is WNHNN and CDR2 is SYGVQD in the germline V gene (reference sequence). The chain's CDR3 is CASRAYQASEQFF. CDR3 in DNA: TGCGCCAGCAGGGCCTACCAGGCGAGTGAGCAGTTCTTC.

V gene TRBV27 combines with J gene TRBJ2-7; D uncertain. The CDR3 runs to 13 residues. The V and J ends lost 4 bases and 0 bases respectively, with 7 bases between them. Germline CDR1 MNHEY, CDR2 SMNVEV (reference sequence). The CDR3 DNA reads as TGTGCCAGCAGTTCGCAGAACTCCTACGAGCAGTACTTC. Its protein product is CASSSQNSYEQYF.

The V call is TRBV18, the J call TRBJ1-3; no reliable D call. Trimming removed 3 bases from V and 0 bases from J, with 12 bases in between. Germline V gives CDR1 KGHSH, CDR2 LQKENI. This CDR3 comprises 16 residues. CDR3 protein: CASSPLEGYSGNTIYF. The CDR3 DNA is TGTGCCAGCTCACCTTTAGAGGGCTACTCTGGAAACACCATATATTTT.

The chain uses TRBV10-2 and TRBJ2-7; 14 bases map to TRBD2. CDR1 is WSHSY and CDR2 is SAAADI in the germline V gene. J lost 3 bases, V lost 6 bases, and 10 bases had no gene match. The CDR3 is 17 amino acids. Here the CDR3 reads CASSRLAGGPRGYEQYF. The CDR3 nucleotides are TGCGCCAGCAGCAGACTAGCGGGAGGGCCTAGGGGCTACGAGCAGTACTTC.

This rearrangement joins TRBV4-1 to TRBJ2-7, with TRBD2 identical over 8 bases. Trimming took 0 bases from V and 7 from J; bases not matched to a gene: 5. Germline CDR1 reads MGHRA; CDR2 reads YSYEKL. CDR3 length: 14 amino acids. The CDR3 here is CASSQDFSGGEQYF. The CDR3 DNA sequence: TGCGCCAGCAGCCAAGATTTTTCGGGAGGGGAGCAGTACTTC.

The CDR3 here is CASSIPAQGSNQPQHF. The DNA of the CDR3 is TGTGCCAGTAGCATACCTGCGCAGGGCAGCAATCAGCCCCAGCATTTT. J is TRBJ1-5 and V is TRBV19, with a tentative D call TRBD1 (5 bases). The CDR3 length is 16 residues. Trimming shortened V by 6 bases and J by 1 base, and 16 bases separated the two germline ends. Per germline, CDR1 LNHDA and CDR2 SQIVND (reference sequence).

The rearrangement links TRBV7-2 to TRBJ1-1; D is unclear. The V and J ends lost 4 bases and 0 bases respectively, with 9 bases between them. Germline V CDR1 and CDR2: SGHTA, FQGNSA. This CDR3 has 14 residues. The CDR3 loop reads CASSSVSMNTEAFF. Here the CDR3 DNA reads TGTGCCAGCAGCTCTGTTTCTATGAACACTGAAGCTTTCTTT.

The CDR3 DNA sequence: TGTGCCAGCAGCGGAACAGGGGTCCTGCCCTACGAGCAGTACTTC. This codes for CASSGTGVLPYEQYF. The rearrangement joins TRBV7-2 to TRBJ2-7, with 7 bases lining up with TRBD1. This CDR3 is built from 15 residues. Germline V gives CDR1 SGHTA, CDR2 FQGNSA. V was pared by 5 bases and J by 2 bases, with 9 bases of the junction left unmatched.

CDR3 coding DNA: TGTGCCAGCAGTGAACTCGGACTAGCGGCTTACAATGAGCAGTTCTTC. This sequence encodes CASSELGLAAYNEQFF. The chain has TRBV6-1 and TRBJ2-1; 10 bases line up with TRBD2. Germline V CDR1 and CDR2: MNHNS, SASEGT. J gave up 4 bases and V 2 bases, and 5 bases lay outside the gene matches. The CDR3 consists of 16 residues.